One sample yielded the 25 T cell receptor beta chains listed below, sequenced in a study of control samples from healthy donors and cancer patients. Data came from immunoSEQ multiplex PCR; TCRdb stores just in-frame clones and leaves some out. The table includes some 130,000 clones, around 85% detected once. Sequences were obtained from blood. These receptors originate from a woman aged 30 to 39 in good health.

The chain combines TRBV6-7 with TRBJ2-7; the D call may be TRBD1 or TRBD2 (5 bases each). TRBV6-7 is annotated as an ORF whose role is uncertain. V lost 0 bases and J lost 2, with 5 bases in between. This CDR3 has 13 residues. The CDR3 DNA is TGTGCCAGCAGTTACTCGGGACCCTACGAGCAGTACTTC. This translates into CASSYSGPYEQYF.

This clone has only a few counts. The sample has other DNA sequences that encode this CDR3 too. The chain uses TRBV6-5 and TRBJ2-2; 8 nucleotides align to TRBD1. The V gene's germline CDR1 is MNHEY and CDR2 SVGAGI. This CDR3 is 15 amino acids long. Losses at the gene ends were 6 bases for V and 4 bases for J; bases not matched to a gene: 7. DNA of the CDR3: TGTGCCAGCAGAGTTCAGGGGGCGAGCACCGGGGAGCTGTTTTTT. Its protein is CASRVQGASTGELFF.

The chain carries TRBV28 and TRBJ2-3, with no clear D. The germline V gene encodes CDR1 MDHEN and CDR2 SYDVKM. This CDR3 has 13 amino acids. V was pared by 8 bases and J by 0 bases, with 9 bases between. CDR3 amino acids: CASGTVSTDTQYF. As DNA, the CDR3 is TGTGCCAGCGGCACTGTGAGCACAGATACGCAGTATTTT.

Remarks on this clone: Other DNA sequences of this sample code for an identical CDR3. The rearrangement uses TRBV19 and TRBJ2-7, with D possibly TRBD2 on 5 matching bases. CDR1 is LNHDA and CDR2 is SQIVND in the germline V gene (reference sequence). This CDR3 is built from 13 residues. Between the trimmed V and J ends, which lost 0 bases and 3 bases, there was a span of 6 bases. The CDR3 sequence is CASSIETSYEQYF. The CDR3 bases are TGTGCCAGTAGTATAGAAACTAGCTACGAGCAGTACTTC. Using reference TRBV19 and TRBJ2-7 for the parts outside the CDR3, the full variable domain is DGGITQSPKYLFRKEGQNVTLSCEQNLNHDAMYWYRQDPGQGLRLIYYSQIVNDFQKGDIAEGYSVSREKKESFPLTVTSAQKNPTAFYLCASSIETSYEQYFGPGTRLTVT.

The CDR3: CASSLVRTGFSDEQFF. The CDR3 DNA is TGTGCCAGCAGCTTAGTTCGGACAGGGTTTAGTGATGAGCAGTTCTTC. This sequence joins TRBV13 and TRBJ2-1, with 8 positions matching TRBD1. The CDR3 contains 16 residues. Germline CDR1 and CDR2: PRHDT and FYEKMQ (reference sequence). The V segment lost 1 base and the J segment 8 bases; nucleotides outside the gene matches: 10.

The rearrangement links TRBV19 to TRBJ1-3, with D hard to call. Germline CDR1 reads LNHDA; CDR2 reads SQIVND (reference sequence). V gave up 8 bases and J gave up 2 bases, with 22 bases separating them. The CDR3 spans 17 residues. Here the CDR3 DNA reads TGTGCCAGTCAAATCTTTCCGGGCCAAACGCCTGGAAACACCATATATTTT. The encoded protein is CASQIFPGQTPGNTIYF.

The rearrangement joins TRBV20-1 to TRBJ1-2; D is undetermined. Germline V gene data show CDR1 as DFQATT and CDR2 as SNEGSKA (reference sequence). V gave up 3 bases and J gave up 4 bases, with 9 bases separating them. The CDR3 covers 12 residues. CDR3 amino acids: CSASSITYGYTF. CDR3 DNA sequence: TGCAGTGCTAGTTCGATAACCTATGGCTACACCTTC.

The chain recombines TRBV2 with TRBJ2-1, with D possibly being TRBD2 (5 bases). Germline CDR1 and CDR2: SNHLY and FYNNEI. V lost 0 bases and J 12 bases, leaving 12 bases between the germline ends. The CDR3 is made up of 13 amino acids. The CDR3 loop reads CASSEARAAGQFF. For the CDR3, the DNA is TGTGCCAGCAGTGAAGCGCGGGCAGCAGGGCAGTTCTTC.

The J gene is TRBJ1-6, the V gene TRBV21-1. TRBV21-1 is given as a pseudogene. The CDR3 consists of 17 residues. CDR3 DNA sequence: TGTGCCAGCAGCTCACCTGCACGGAGCTCCTATAATTCACCCCTCCACTTT. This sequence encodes CASSSPARSSYNSPLHF.

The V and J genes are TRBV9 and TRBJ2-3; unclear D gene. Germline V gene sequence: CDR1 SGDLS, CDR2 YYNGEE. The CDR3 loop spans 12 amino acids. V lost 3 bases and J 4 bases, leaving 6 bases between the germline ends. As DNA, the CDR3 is TGTGCCAGCAGCGCGCCCCCAGATACGCAGTATTTT. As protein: CASSAPPDTQYF. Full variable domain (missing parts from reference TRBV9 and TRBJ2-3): DSGVTQTPKHLITATGQRVTLRCSPRSGDLSVYWYQQSLDQGLQFLIQYYNGEERAKGNILERFSAQQFPDLHSELNLSSLELGDSALYFCASSAPPDTQYFGPGTRLTVL.

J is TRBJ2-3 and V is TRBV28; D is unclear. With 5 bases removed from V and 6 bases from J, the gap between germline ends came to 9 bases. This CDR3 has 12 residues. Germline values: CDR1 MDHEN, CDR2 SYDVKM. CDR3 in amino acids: CASSVASDTQYF. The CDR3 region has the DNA TGTGCCAGCAGTGTGGCCTCGGATACGCAGTATTTT.

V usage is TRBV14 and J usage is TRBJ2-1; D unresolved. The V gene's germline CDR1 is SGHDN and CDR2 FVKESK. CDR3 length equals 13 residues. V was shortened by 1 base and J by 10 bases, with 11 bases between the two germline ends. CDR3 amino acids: CASSQVITAEQFF. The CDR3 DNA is TGTGCCAGCAGCCAAGTGATTACGGCGGAGCAGTTCTTC.

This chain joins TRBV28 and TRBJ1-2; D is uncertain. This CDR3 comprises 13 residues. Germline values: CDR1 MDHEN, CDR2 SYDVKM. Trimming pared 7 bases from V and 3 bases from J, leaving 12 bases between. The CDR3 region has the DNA TGTGCCAGCAACTTGAGCAACTACTATGGCTACACCTTC. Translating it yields CASNLSNYYGYTF.

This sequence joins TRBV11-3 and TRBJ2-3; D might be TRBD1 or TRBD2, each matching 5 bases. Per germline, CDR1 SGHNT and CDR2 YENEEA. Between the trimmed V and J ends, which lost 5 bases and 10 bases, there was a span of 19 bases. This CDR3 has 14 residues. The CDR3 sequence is CASSAGTGAVAQYF. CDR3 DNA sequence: TGTGCCAGCAGCGCCGGGACCGGGGCCGTTGCGCAGTATTTT.

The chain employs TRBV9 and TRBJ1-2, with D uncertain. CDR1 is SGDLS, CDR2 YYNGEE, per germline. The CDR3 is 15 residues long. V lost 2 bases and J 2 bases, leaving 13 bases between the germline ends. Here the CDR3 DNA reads TGTGCCAGCAGCGTGATGGGAGGAACCAACTATGGCTACACCTTC. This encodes CASSVMGGTNYGYTF.

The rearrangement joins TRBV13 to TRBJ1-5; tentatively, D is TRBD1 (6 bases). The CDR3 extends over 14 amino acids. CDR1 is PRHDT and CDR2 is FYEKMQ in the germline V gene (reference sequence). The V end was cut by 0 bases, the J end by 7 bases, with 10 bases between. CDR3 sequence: CASSLGGTLQPQHF. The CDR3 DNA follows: TGTGCCAGCAGCTTAGGAGGGACACTGCAGCCCCAGCATTTT.

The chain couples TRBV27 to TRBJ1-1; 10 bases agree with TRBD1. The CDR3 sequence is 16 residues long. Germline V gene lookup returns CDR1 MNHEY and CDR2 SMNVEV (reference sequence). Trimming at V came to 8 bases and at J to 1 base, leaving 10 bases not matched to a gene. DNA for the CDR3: TGTGCCAGCCGGGACAGGGGAAGAGTGGGGAACACTGAAGCTTTCTTT. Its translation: CASRDRGRVGNTEAFF.

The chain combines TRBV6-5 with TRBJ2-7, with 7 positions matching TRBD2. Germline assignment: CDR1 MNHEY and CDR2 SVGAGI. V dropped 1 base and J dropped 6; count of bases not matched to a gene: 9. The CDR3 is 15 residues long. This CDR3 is CASSYFTSVGSEQYF. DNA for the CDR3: TGTGCCAGCAGTTACTTTACTAGCGTCGGCTCCGAGCAGTACTTC.

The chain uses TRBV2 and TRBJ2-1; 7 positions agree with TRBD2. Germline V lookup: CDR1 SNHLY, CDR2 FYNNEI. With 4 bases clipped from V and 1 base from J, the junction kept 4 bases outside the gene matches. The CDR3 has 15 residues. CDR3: CASSGGTTSYNEQFF. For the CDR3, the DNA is TGTGCCAGCAGTGGTGGGACTACTTCCTACAATGAGCAGTTCTTC.

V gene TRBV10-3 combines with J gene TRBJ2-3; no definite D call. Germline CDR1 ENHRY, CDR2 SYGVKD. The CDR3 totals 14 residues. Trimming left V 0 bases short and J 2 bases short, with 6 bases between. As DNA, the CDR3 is TGTGCCATCAGTGAGTCGAAGAACACAGATACGCAGTATTTT. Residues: CAISESKNTDTQYF.

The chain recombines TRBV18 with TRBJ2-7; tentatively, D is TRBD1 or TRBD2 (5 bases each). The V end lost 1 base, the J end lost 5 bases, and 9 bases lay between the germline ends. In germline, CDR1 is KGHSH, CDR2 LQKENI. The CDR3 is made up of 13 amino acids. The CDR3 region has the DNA TGTGCCAGCTCACCACTGAGGGGCGACGAGCAGTACTTC. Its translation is CASSPLRGDEQYF.

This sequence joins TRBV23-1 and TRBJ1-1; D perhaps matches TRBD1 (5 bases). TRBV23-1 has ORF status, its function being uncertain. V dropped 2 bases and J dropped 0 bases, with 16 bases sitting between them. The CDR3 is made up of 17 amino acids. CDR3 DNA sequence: TGCGCCAGCAGTCAACCCCTCGCCAGGGCGATGAACACTGAAGCTTTCTTT. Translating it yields CASSQPLARAMNTEAFF.

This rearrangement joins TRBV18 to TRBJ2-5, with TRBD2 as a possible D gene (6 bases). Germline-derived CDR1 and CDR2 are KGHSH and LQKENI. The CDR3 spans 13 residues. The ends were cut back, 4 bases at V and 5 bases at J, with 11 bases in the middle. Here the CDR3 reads CASSRGGAETQYF. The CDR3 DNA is TGTGCCAGCTCACGAGGCGGGGCCGAGACCCAGTACTTC. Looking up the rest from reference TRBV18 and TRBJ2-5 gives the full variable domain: NAGVMQNPRHLVRRRGQEARLRCSPMKGHSHVYWYRQLPEEGLKFMVYLQKENIIDESGMPKERFSAEFPKEGPSILRIQQVVRGDSAAYFCASSRGGAETQYFGPGTRLLVL.

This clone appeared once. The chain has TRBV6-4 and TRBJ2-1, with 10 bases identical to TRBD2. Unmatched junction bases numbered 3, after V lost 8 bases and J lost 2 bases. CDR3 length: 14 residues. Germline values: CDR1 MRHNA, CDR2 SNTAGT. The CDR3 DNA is TGTGCCAGCCTGACTAGCGGGCCCTACAATGAGCAGTTCTTC. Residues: CASLTSGPYNEQFF.

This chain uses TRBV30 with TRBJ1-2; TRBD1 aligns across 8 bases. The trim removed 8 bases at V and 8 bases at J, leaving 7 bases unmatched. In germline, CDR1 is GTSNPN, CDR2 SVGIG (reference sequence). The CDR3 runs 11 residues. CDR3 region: CAGGTGGGYTF. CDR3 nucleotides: TGTGCCGGCGGGACAGGCGGAGGCTACACCTTC.